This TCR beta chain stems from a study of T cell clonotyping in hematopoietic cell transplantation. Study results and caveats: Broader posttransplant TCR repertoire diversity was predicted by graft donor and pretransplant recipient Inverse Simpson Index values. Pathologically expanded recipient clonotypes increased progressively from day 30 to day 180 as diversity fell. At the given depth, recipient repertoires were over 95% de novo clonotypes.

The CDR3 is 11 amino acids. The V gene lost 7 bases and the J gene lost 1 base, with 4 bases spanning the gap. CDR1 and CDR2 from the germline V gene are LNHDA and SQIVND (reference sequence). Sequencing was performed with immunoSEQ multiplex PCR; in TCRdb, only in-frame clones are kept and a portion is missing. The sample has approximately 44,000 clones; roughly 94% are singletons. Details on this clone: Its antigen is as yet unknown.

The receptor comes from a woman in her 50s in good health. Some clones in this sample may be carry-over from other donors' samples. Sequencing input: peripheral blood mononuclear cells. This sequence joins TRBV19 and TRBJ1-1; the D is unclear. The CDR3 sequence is CASMENTEAFF. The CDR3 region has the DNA TGTGCCAGTATGGAGAACACTGAAGCTTTCTTT. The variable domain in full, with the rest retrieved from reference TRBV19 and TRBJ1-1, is DGGITQSPKYLFRKEGQNVTLSCEQNLNHDAMYWYRQDPGQGLRLIYYSQIVNDFQKGDIAEGYSVSREKKESFPLTVTSAQKNPTAFYLCASMENTEAFFGQGTRLTVV.